This T cell receptor (beta chain) was captured in a study of T cells in localized non-small cell lung cancer. Measured with immunoSEQ multiplex PCR; TCRdb has only the in-frame clones, and not every one. The sample yields under 35,000 clones, around 80% seen once. Sample: peripheral blood, taken before any cancer treatment. This receptor was obtained from a male donor aged 60 or over with stage III squamous cell lung carcinoma.

The CDR3 DNA reads TGTGCCAGCAGCGTAGGAGGGGCCTATGGCTACACCTTC. Amino acids: CASSVGGAYGYTF. The chain uses TRBV9 and TRBJ1-2, with a weak D call TRBD1 (5 bases). The CDR3 loop spans 13 amino acids. Trimming pared 0 bases from V and 4 bases from J, leaving 7 bases between. Germline V gene sequence: CDR1 SGDLS, CDR2 YYNGEE.